This T cell receptor (beta chain) was retrieved from a study of T cell responses to AZD1222 COVID-19 vaccine. The CDR3 contains 13 residues. Germline CDR1 and CDR2: SGHRS and YFSETQ. The V gene lost 4 bases and the J gene lost 1 base, with 8 bases spanning the gap. Using immunoSEQ multiplex PCR, the repertoire was profiled, and TCRdb retains in-frame clones only, with some absent. The sample contains about 160,000 clones, around 94% of which appear only once. This clone occurred once. The specimen was peripheral blood, collected on day 0 of AZD1222 vaccination. The chain has TRBV5-1 and TRBJ1-2; D might be TRBD1 (5 bases). The sequence was obtained from an adult in good health. The DNA of the CDR3 is TGCGCCAGCAGCAACAGGCTTAACTATGGCTACACCTTC. Its protein product is CASSNRLNYGYTF.